The rows below give T cell receptor beta chains drawn from one sample of a study of beta chain features in type 1 diabetes. This table comes from immunoSEQ multiplex PCR, and its TCRdb copy is limited to in-frame clones, with some not included. The table includes some 330,000 clones, more than 9.5% detected once. Sequenced sample: naive CD4+ T cells from blood. These receptors all come from a woman aged 25 to 39 in good health. CDR3s include the opening cysteine and the closing phenylalanine or tryptophan. D genes are given only for firm matches.

J gene | D gene | V gene | CDR3 protein
TRBJ1-2 | NA | TRBV19 | CASSIPGRVGYTF
TRBJ2-5 | TRBD2 | TRBV7-7 | CASTPGTSGQETQYF
TRBJ2-1 | NA | TRBV28 | CASSRAPGSNEQFF
TRBJ2-7 | NA | TRBV7-9 | CASSPEGLEQYF
TRBJ2-5 | TRBD2 | TRBV29-1 | CSVDRGGAKTQYF
TRBJ2-1 | TRBD2 | TRBV5-4 | CASSQDSAGLAYNEQFF
TRBJ2-6 | NA | TRBV5-4 | CASSKDSSGANVLTF
TRBJ2-5 | TRBD2 | TRBV5-1 | CASMPSGSNHQETQYF
TRBJ1-5 | NA | TRBV19 | CASRGVDSANQPQHF
TRBJ2-7 | TRBD2 | TRBV15 | CATSRDKTSASYEQYF
TRBJ2-4 | TRBD2 | TRBV5-4 | CASSRPEREAKNIQYF
TRBJ1-2 | NA | TRBV19 | CASSGGAYGYTF
TRBJ2-1 | NA | TRBV7-2 | CASSYAGTPDEQFF
TRBJ2-7 | TRBD1 | TRBV7-9 | CASSLAYDRGRGDEQYF
TRBJ1-3 | TRBD1 | TRBV30 | CAWSRLDRVGNTIYF
TRBJ2-1 | TRBD2 | TRBV11-3 | CASSPGLGRINEQFF
TRBJ2-7 | NA | TRBV7-9 | CASGHPSYEQYF
TRBJ2-3 | TRBD1 | TRBV18 | CASSPPGQSTDTQYF
TRBJ2-2 | TRBD2 | TRBV5-4 | CASSTAGATGELFF
TRBJ2-1 | NA | TRBV4-2 | CASSQDSVANEQFF
TRBJ2-2 | NA | TRBV7-3 | CASSPQITGELFF
TRBJ2-2 | TRBD2 | TRBV7-3 | CASSRARLAGITGELFF
TRBJ2-6 | TRBD1 | TRBV15 | CATSRRQGAGANVLTF
TRBJ1-5 | NA | TRBV6-6 | CASSYAGMNQPQHF
TRBJ1-5 | NA | TRBV28 | CASSLSVEWGNQPQHF
TRBJ2-1 | TRBD2 | TRBV19 | CASSPQGAGDLHNEQFF
TRBJ2-1 | TRBD2 | TRBV6-1 | CASSESGLAGGLSYNEQFF
TRBJ2-6 | NA | TRBV21-1 | CASSLGRREWIWDGANVLTF
TRBJ2-7 | TRBD1 | TRBV28 | CASNPPGQGSSYEQYF
TRBJ2-7 | NA | TRBV18 | CASSPKPNSHEQYF
TRBJ2-1 | TRBD1 | TRBV19 | CASSPPGTGFREQFF
TRBJ2-2 | TRBD1 | TRBV11-1 | CASSRRQGMSAGELFF
TRBJ2-1 | TRBD2 | TRBV29-1 | CSPWTSGNEQFF
TRBJ1-5 | TRBD1 | TRBV19 | CASQTGKRGRNQPQHF
TRBJ2-1 | NA | TRBV7-6 | CASSRRGLASNEQFF
TRBJ2-5 | TRBD1 | TRBV6-5 | CASNRGEETQYF
TRBJ1-2 | NA | TRBV18 | CASSPRGVDGYTF
TRBJ1-2 | NA | TRBV6-5 | CASSYSGQSNYGYTF
TRBJ1-2 | TRBD1 | TRBV7-9 | CASSPSGQGNGYTF
TRBJ1-2 | TRBD1 | TRBV6-6 | CASSSRDSGYTF
TRBJ2-5 | TRBD2 | TRBV4-2 | CASSQGLLAGEEETQYF
TRBJ1-1 | NA | TRBV2 | CASRGQLFSSNTEAFF
TRBJ2-1 | TRBD2 | TRBV9 | CASSVDPRGGNEQFF
TRBJ1-2 | TRBD1 | TRBV7-9 | CASSPPGQAIYTF
TRBJ2-7 | NA | TRBV15 | CATSRPGQSSYEQYF
TRBJ2-3 | TRBD2 | TRBV15 | CATSRHISSGPLGGTDTQYF